A selection of T cell receptor beta chains follows, all from one sample in a study of OX40 agonist ivuxolimab in advanced cancers. The protocol was immunoSEQ multiplex PCR, while the TCRdb copy is restricted to in-frame clones and leaves out a portion. The data show 55,000 to 70,000 clones, about four fifths seen once. Here the sequenced sample was CD4+ or CD8+ T cells sorted from blood, taken in a trial of the OX40 agonist ivuxolimab. The receptors originated from an adult with an advanced solid tumor such as melanoma, head and neck, liver or kidney cancer. CDR3s include the opening cysteine and the closing phenylalanine or tryptophan. Each record gives: CDR3 DNA, CDR3 protein, V gene, J gene, clone size, D gene. A D gene is named only where the DNA matches it firmly. Clone sizes are given selectively: once, few, many, or a class where the clone is expanded.

DNA: TGTGCCAGCAGTGAAACAGGCTACGAGCAGTACTTC
CDR3: CASSETGYEQYF
V: TRBV6-1
J: TRBJ2-7
size: .
D: .

DNA: TGTGCCAGCAGTTTGAATCAGTGGTTGCAGACCCAAGAGACCCAGTACTTC
CDR3: CASSLNQWLQTQETQYF
V: TRBV28
J: TRBJ2-5
size: .
D: .

DNA: TGTGCAGAGTCAGGGCCGGTGTCGAGCGAGCAGTACTTC
CDR3: CAESGPVSSEQYF
V: TRBV2
J: TRBJ2-7
size: .
D: .

DNA: TGTGCCAGCAGCTTACTAGCGGGGGGTACAGATACGCAGTATTTT
CDR3: CASSLLAGGTDTQYF
V: TRBV7-3
J: TRBJ2-3
size: .
D: TRBD2

DNA: TGCGCCAGCAGCCAAGATTTCGGTCTACGGGCTGGCCTAAGGGTTAATTCACCCCTCCACTTT
CDR3: CASSQDFGLRAGLRVNSPLHF
V: TRBV4-3
J: TRBJ1-6
size: .
D: .

DNA: TGTGCCTGGAGTGTACGGTGGGGGCCCATAGGAGCTTTCTTT
CDR3: CAWSVRWGPIGAFF
V: TRBV30
J: TRBJ1-1
size: few
D: .

DNA: TGCAGCGCTGGGTCCGGGGGGGGGTCCTGGGAGACCCAGTACTTC
CDR3: CSAGSGGGSWETQYF
V: TRBV29-1
J: TRBJ2-5
size: .
D: TRBD2

DNA: TGTGCCAGCAGGTCCTCAGGGACAGATACGCAGTATTTT
CDR3: CASRSSGTDTQYF
V: TRBV7-2
J: TRBJ2-3
size: .
D: .

DNA: TGTGCCAGCAGCCTGGGGGGGCCGATGGGTGAGCAGTTCTTC
CDR3: CASSLGGPMGEQFF
V: TRBV4-2
J: TRBJ2-1
size: .
D: .

DNA: TGTGCCTGGAACCCCGGGACAGGGGGAAACATTCAGTACTTC
CDR3: CAWNPGTGGNIQYF
V: TRBV30
J: TRBJ2-4
size: .
D: TRBD1

DNA: TGTGCCAGCAGCCCAGGGGTGAGAGGCACTGAAGCTTTCTTT
CDR3: CASSPGVRGTEAFF
V: TRBV7-9
J: TRBJ1-1
size: .
D: .

DNA: TGTGCCAGCAGTTACCGTAGCGGCGAGGGGACCCAGTACTTC
CDR3: CASSYRSGEGTQYF
V: TRBV6-5
J: TRBJ2-5
size: .
D: .

DNA: TGCAGCGTTGAAGGGATTTCCGGGACATCGAACTTAGCCCAAGAGACCCAGTACTTC
CDR3: CSVEGISGTSNLAQETQYF
V: TRBV29-1
J: TRBJ2-5
size: .
D: .

DNA: TGTGCCAGCAGACTAAATCTATACCAATCACCCCTCCACTTT
CDR3: CASRLNLYQSPLHF
V: TRBV5-5
J: TRBJ1-6
size: once
D: .

DNA: TGTGCCAGCAGCGTTGACCTCGGAGAGACCCAGTACTTC
CDR3: CASSVDLGETQYF
V: TRBV9
J: TRBJ2-5
size: .
D: .

DNA: TGTGCCATCAGTGAACAGGGAGTAGGGGAGCAGTACTTC
CDR3: CAISEQGVGEQYF
V: TRBV10-3
J: TRBJ2-7
size: .
D: .